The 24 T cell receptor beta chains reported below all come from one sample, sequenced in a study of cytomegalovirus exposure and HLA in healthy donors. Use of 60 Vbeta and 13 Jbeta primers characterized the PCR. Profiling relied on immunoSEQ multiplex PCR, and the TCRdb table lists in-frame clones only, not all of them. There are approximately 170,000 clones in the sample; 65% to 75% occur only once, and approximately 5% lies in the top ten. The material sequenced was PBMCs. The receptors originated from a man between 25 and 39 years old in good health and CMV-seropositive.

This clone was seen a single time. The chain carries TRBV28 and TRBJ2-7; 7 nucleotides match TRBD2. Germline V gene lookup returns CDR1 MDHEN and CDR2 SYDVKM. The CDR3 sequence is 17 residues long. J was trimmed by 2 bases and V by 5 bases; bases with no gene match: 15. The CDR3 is CASSPPKAGWGPYEQYF. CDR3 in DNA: TGTGCCAGCAGTCCCCCAAAAGCGGGGTGGGGACCCTACGAGCAGTACTTC.

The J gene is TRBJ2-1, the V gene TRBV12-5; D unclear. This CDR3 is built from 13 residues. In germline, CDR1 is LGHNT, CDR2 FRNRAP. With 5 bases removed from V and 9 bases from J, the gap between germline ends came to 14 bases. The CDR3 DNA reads TGTGCTAGTGGTCCCCCCCCTTACGGTGAGCAGTTCTTC. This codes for CASGPPPYGEQFF.

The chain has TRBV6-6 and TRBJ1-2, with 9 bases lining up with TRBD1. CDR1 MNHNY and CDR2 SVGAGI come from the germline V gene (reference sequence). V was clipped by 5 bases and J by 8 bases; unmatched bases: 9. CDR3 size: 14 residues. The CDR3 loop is CASSNSGTGSGYTF. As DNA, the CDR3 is TGTGCCAGCAGTAATTCCGGGACAGGGAGCGGCTACACCTTC.

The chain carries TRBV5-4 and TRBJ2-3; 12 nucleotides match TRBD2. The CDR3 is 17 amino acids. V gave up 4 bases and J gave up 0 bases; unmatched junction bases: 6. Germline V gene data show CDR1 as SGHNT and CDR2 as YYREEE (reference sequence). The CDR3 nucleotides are TGTGCCAGCAGCGCGGGACTAGCGGGCCTTAGCACAGATACGCAGTATTTT. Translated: CASSAGLAGLSTDTQYF.

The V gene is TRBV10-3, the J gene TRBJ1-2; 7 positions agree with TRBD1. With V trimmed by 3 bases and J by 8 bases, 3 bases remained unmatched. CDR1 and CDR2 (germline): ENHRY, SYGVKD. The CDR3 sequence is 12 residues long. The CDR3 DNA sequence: TGTGCCATCAGTGACACAGGGGACGGCTACACCTTC. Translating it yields CAISDTGDGYTF.

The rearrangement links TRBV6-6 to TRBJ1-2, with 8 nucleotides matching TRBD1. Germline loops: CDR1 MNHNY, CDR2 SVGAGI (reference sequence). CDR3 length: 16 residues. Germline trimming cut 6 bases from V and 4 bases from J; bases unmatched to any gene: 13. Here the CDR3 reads CASSFGQGREGYGYTF. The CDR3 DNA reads TGTGCCAGCAGCTTCGGACAGGGAAGGGAGGGCTATGGCTACACCTTC.

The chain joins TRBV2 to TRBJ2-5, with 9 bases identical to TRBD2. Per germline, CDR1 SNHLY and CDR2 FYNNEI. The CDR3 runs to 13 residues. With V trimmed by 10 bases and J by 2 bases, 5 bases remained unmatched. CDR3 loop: CATAGGLQETQYF. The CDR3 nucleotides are TGTGCCACCGCGGGGGGGCTACAAGAGACCCAGTACTTC.

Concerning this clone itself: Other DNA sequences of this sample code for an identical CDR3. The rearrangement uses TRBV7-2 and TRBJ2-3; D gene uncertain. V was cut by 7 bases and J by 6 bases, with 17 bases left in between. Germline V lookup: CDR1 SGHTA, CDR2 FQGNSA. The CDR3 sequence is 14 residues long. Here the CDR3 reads CASTPLGLSDTQYF. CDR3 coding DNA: TGTGCCAGCACCCCCCTAGGCTTGTCGGATACGCAGTATTTT.

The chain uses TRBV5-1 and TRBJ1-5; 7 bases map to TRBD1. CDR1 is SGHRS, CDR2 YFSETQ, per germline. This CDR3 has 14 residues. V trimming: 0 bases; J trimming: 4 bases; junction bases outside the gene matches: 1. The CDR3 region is CASSLDRGNQPQHF. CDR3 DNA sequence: TGCGCCAGCAGCTTGGACAGGGGAAATCAGCCCCAGCATTTT.

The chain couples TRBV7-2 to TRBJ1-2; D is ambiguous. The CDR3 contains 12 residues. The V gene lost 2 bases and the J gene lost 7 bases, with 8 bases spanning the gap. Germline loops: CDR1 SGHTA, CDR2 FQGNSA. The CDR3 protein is CASSLNAGGYTF. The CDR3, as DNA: TGTGCCAGCAGCTTAAACGCGGGTGGCTACACCTTC. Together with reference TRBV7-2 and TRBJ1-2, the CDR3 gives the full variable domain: GAGVSQSPSNKVTEKGKDVELRCDPISGHTALYWYRQSLGQGLEFLIYFQGNSAPDKSGLPSDRFSAERTGGSVSTLTIQRTQQEDSAVYLCASSLNAGGYTFGSGTRLTVV.

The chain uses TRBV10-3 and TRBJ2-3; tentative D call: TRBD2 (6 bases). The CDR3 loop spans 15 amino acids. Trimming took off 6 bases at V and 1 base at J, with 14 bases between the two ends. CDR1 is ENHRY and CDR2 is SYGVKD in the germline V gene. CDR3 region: CAISFSGERTDTQYF. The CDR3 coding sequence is TGTGCCATCAGCTTTTCGGGGGAACGCACAGATACGCAGTATTTT.

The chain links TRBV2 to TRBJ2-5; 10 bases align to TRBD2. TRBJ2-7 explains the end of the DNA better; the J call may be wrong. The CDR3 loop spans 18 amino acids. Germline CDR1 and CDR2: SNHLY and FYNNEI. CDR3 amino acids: CASGRRLAGAPSSYEQYF. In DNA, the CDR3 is TGTGCCAGCGGCAGGAGGCTAGCGGGGGCCCCCAGCTCCTACGAGCAGTACTTC.

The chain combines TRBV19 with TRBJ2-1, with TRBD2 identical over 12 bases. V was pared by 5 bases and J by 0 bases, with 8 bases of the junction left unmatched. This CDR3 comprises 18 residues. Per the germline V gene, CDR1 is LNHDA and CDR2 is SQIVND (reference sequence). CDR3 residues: CASSDLGLAGSSYNEQFF. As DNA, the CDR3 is TGTGCCAGTAGTGACTTGGGACTAGCGGGTAGCTCCTACAATGAGCAGTTCTTC.

As DNA, the CDR3 is TGTGCCAGCAGCGTAGCTGGGGACAGGAGCTACGAGCAGTACTTC. It codes for CASSVAGDRSYEQYF. This rearrangement joins TRBV9 to TRBJ2-7, with 8 bases matching TRBD1. Germline V gene lookup returns CDR1 SGDLS and CDR2 YYNGEE. The CDR3 length is 15 residues. V lost 0 bases, J lost 3 bases, and 5 bases stayed unmatched.

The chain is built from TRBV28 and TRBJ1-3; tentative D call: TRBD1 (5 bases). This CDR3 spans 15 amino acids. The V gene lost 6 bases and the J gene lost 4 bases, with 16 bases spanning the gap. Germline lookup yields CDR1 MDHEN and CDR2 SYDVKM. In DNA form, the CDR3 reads TGTGCCAGCAGCTCACTTAGGGGATCCGGAAACACCATATATTTT. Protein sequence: CASSSLRGSGNTIYF.

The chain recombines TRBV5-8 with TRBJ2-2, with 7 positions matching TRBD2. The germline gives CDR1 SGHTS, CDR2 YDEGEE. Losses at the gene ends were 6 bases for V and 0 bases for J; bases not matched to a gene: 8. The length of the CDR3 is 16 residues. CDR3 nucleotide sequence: TGTGCCAGCACCTCATTGGGAGGGGCGAACACCGGGGAGCTGTTTTTT. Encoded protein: CASTSLGGANTGELFF.

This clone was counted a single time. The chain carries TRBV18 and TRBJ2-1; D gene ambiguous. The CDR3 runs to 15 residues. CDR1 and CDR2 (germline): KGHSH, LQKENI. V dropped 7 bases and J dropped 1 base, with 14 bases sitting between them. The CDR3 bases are TGTGCCAGCTTTTCGCAGCGCGCTTCCTACAATGAGCAGTTCTTC. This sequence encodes CASFSQRASYNEQFF.

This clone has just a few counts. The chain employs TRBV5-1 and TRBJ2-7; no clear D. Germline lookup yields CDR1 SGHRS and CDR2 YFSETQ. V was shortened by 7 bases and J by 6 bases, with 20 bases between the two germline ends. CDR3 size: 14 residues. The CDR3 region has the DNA TGCGCCAGCTCACTAACACCGGTGCAGAGCGAGCAGTACTTC. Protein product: CASSLTPVQSEQYF.

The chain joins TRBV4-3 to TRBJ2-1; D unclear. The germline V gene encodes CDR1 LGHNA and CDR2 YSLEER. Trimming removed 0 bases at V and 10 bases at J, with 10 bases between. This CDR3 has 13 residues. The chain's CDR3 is CASSQEIIQEQFF. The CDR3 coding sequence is TGCGCCAGCAGCCAAGAAATTATCCAGGAGCAGTTCTTC.

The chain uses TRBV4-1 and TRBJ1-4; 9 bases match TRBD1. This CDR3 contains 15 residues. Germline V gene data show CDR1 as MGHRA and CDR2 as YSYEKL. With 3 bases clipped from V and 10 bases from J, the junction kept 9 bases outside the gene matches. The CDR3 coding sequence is TGCGCCAGCAGCCACCTTAGGACAGGGGAGTCAAAACTGTTTTTT. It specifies CASSHLRTGESKLFF.

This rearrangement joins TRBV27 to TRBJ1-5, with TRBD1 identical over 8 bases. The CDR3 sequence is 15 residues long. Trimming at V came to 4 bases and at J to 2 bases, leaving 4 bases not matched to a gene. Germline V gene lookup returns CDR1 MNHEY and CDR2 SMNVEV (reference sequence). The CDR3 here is CASSSGQGGNQPQHF. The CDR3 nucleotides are TGTGCCAGCAGTTCAGGACAGGGTGGCAATCAGCCCCAGCATTTT.

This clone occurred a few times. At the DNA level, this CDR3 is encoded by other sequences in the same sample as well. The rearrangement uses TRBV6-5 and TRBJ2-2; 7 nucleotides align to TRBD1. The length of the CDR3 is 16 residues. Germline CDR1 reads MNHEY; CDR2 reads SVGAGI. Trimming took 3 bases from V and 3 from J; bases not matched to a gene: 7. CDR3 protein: CASSYSRQGYTGELFF. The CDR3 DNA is TGTGCCAGCAGTTATTCTCGACAGGGCTACACCGGGGAGCTGTTTTTT.

CDR3 residues: CSVGQGAPTDTQYF. The CDR3, as DNA: TGCAGCGTTGGACAGGGGGCGCCGACAGATACGCAGTATTTT. This sequence joins TRBV29-1 and TRBJ2-3, with TRBD1 matching over 10 bases. The CDR3 has 14 amino acids. Germline V CDR1 and CDR2: SQVTM, ANQGSEA. V dropped 4 bases and J dropped 3; count of bases not matched to a gene: 4.

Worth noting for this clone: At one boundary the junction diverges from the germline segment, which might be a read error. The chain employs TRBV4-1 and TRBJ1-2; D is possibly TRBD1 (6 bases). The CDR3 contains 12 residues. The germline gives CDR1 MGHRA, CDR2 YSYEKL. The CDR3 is CASTQGGAGYTF. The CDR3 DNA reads TGCGCCAGCACCCAAGGGGGAGCTGGCTACACCTTC.